This passage covers 18 T cell receptor beta chains from one sample sequenced in a study of T-cell memory formation after mild COVID-19. TCRdb re-derived calls from the 5' RACE reads in MiXCR, one entry per CDR3 protein. The sample includes 350,000 to 500,000 distinct CDR3 sequences, around 19% seen only once; the top ten take around 9.2%. The sequenced material came from PBMCs or a T cell subset sorted from them (not recorded which). The source of these receptors is an adult woman who had mild COVID-19 (a few samples of this study predate the infection). Cell type and time point are not known.

This sequence joins TRBV18 and TRBJ2-5; perhaps TRBD1 as D (5 bases). The CDR3 is made up of 13 amino acids. V was cut by 1 base and J by 5 bases, with 8 bases left in between. The germline CDR1 and CDR2 sequences are KGHSH and LQKENI. The CDR3 coding sequence is TGTGCCAGCTCACCACTACAGGCCGAGACCCAGTACTTC. This codes for CASSPLQAETQYF.

This clonotype appeared a few times. This sequence joins TRBV5-1 and TRBJ2-1, with 9 bases identical to TRBD1. The CDR3 totals 15 residues. Trimming cost V 4 bases and J 6 bases; bases outside gene matches: 8. Germline CDR1 SGHRS, CDR2 YFSETQ. As DNA, the CDR3 is TGCGCCAGCAGCGCGGACAGGGGAGTCGGCAATGAGCAGTTCTTC. The encoded protein is CASSADRGVGNEQFF.

V gene TRBV5-1 combines with J gene TRBJ2-5; 7 bases align to TRBD1. The CDR3 totals 14 residues. The V gene's germline CDR1 is SGHRS and CDR2 YFSETQ. V trimming: 4 bases; J trimming: 5 bases; junction bases outside the gene matches: 8. The CDR3 region has the DNA TGCGCCAGCAGCCGACAGGGAACAGCGGAGACCCAGTACTTC. It yields the protein CASSRQGTAETQYF.

This clonotype was observed once. The CDR3: CASSLDHHNEQFF. The CDR3 nucleotides read TGTGCCAGCAGCTTAGACCACCACAATGAGCAGTTCTTC. The V call is TRBV7-2, the J call TRBJ2-1; D call uncertain. This CDR3 comprises 13 residues. V lost 1 base and J lost 5, with 6 bases in between. Germline CDR1 SGHTA, CDR2 FQGNSA.

The V call is TRBV7-6, the J call TRBJ1-3, with TRBD1 as a possible D gene (6 bases). The CDR3 spans 14 residues. Between the trimmed V and J ends, which lost 5 bases and 0 bases, there was a span of 8 bases. Germline V gene data show CDR1 as SGHVS and CDR2 as FNYEAQ. The CDR3 DNA reads TGTGCCAGCAGCCAGGGGAACTCTGGAAACACCATATATTTT. It is translated as CASSQGNSGNTIYF.

This chain links TRBV27 with TRBJ1-2, with 10 bases fitting TRBD1. The length of the CDR3 is 17 residues. Germline assignment: CDR1 MNHEY and CDR2 SMNVEV (reference sequence). After removal of 2 bases from V and 1 base from J, the junction contained 7 bases not matched to a gene. CDR3 protein: CASSLRGTGDFNYGYTF. In DNA, the CDR3 is TGTGCCAGCAGTTTACGAGGGACAGGGGACTTTAACTATGGCTACACCTTC.

The rearrangement uses TRBV6-1 and TRBJ2-4; TRBD2 aligns across 9 bases. CDR3 length: 15 amino acids. V shed 7 bases, J shed 6 bases, and the junction held 10 bases outside the gene matches. The germline V gene encodes CDR1 MNHNS and CDR2 SASEGT. The CDR3 DNA follows: TGTGCCAGCATCGGGACCGGGACTAGCAGAAACATTCAGTACTTC. Translated, it gives CASIGTGTSRNIQYF.

This chain links TRBV5-1 with TRBJ2-3, with unresolved D. Germline-derived CDR1 and CDR2 are SGHRS and YFSETQ. V was shortened by 4 bases and J by 0 bases, with 12 bases between the two germline ends. The CDR3 is made up of 15 amino acids. The CDR3 DNA reads TGCGCCAGCAGCCTACGGACGGACAGCACAGATACGCAGTATTTT. This translates into CASSLRTDSTDTQYF.

This clonotype appeared a few times. V usage is TRBV24-1 and J usage is TRBJ1-5; D is unresolved. The CDR3 spans 14 residues. From germline, CDR1 is KGHDR and CDR2 SFDVKD. V gave up 9 bases and J gave up 0 bases, with 11 bases separating them. The CDR3 region is CATSRDGSNQPQHF. The DNA for the CDR3 is TGTGCCACCTCTCGAGACGGTAGCAATCAGCCCCAGCATTTT.

V is TRBV2 and J is TRBJ2-1; 7 nucleotides match TRBD1. V was clipped by 7 bases and J by 2 bases; unmatched bases: 8. The CDR3 consists of 15 residues. Germline values: CDR1 SNHLY, CDR2 FYNNEI. The CDR3 spells CASTVDREPYNEQFF. The CDR3 nucleotides are TGTGCCAGCACGGTAGACAGGGAGCCCTACAATGAGCAGTTCTTC.

This clonotype was recorded a few times. The V call is TRBV3-1, the J call TRBJ2-2; D is unclear. The germline gives CDR1 LGHDT, CDR2 YNNKEL (reference sequence). The ends were cut back, 3 bases at V and 7 bases at J, with 3 bases in the middle. The CDR3 has 11 amino acids. The CDR3, as DNA: TGTGCCAGCAGCCAGAGCGGGGAGCTGTTTTTT. It is translated as CASSQSGELFF.

This clonotype was found a few times. The gene calls are TRBV14 and TRBJ2-5, with 7 bases lining up with TRBD1. The CDR3 runs to 14 residues. CDR1 SGHDN and CDR2 FVKESK come from the germline V gene. Trimming at V came to 3 bases and at J to 2 bases, leaving 3 bases not matched to a gene. CDR3 nucleotides: TGTGCCAGCAGCCATAACAGGGGTCAAGAGACCCAGTACTTC. Translated, it gives CASSHNRGQETQYF.

This clonotype was observed a few times. The chain uses TRBV29-1 and TRBJ2-1, with D perhaps assigned TRBD1 or TRBD2 (5 bases each). With 4 bases removed from V and 3 bases from J, the gap between germline ends came to 10 bases. The CDR3 consists of 13 residues. Per germline, CDR1 SQVTM and CDR2 ANQGSEA. As DNA, the CDR3 is TGCAGCGTTGGGGGGTACCTCTACAATGAGCAGTTCTTC. Encoded protein: CSVGGYLYNEQFF.

The rearrangement links TRBV24-1 to TRBJ2-2; D is perhaps TRBD2 (7 bases). The CDR3 spans 17 residues. Trimming removed 0 bases at V and 5 bases at J, with 15 bases between. CDR1 is KGHDR, CDR2 SFDVKD, per germline. DNA of the CDR3: TGTGCCACCAGTGATTTGCAGGGGAGGGGGATGACCGGGGAGCTGTTTTTT. Translated: CATSDLQGRGMTGELFF.

This clonotype appeared a few times. The V gene is TRBV6-1, the J gene TRBJ1-2; D ambiguous. Germline CDR1 MNHNS, CDR2 SASEGT. The CDR3 sequence is 13 residues long. V lost 3 bases and J lost 5, with 10 bases in between. CDR3 bases: TGTGCCAGCAGTGAGCTCGGAGGATATGGCTACACCTTC. The encoded protein is CASSELGGYGYTF.

This chain links TRBV5-1 with TRBJ1-2; TRBD1 matches 7 bases. The CDR3 loop spans 16 amino acids. V lost 4 bases and J lost 0; bases outside the gene matches: 9. Looked up from germline, CDR1 is SGHRS and CDR2 is YFSETQ. CDR3 bases: TGCGCCAGCAGCCTGAGTAGGGACAGTTCTAACTATGGCTACACCTTC. Translating it yields CASSLSRDSSNYGYTF.

V and J are TRBV30 and TRBJ1-1; D gene ambiguous. CDR3 length equals 13 residues. Germline V gene lookup returns CDR1 GTSNPN and CDR2 SVGIG (reference sequence). Trimming cost V 3 bases and J 1 base, with 9 bases left between them. CDR3 DNA sequence: TGTGCCTGGAGCCATTTAAAGAACACTGAAGCTTTCTTT. Its translation is CAWSHLKNTEAFF.

This clonotype turned up a few times. The V call is TRBV24-1, the J call TRBJ2-1, with D perhaps being TRBD1 or TRBD2 (5 bases each). Germline V gene sequence: CDR1 KGHDR, CDR2 SFDVKD. This CDR3 is 15 amino acids long. V lost 2 bases, J lost 7 bases, and 14 bases lay in between. The CDR3 bases are TGTGCCACCAGTGATTCCCAGGGACCCGTGAATGAGCAGTTCTTC. Translating gives CATSDSQGPVNEQFF.